This T cell receptor (beta chain) was obtained from a study of T cells in Graves' hyperthyroidism and ophthalmopathy. Many counts were recorded for this clonotype. Germline CDR1 is SEHNR and CDR2 is FQNEAQ (reference sequence). The ends were cut back, 5 bases at V and 7 bases at J, with 13 bases in the middle. There are 13 residues in the CDR3. From RNA transcripts, TCR beta CDR3 regions were amplified. The HTBI set primed first-round TCR CDR3 RT-PCR. TCRdb passed the multiplex PCR reads through MiXCR, listing each CDR3 protein once. The table has roughly 530,000 distinct CDR3 sequences, over 15% seen once.

The sample was blood. The chain carries TRBV7-9 and TRBJ2-3, with no clear D. The TCR was taken from a woman in her late teens or twenties with Graves' ophthalmopathy. This CDR3 reads CASSNPLINTQYF. CDR3 DNA: TGTGCCAGCAGCAACCCTCTGATCAATACGCAGTATTTT.